The T cell receptor beta chain described here comes from a study of cytomegalovirus exposure and HLA in healthy donors. The CDR3 covers 12 residues. Germline V CDR1 and CDR2: SQVTM, ANQGSEA. Trimming took 7 bases from V and 4 from J, leaving 13 bases between them. General observations from the study: In a later analysis, TCR beta V- and J-gene trimming was associated with a missense DCLRE1C variant.

The primer mix had 60 Vbeta and 13 Jbeta primers. Sequencing was performed with immunoSEQ multiplex PCR; in TCRdb, only in-frame clones are kept and a portion is missing. Here the sample spans 150,000 or so clones, 80% being singletons. The sample holds one count of this clone. What it binds is not known. The chain couples TRBV29-1 to TRBJ2-5; TRBD1 is a possible D gene (6 bases). Sequencing was performed on PBMCs. The clonotype originates from a woman aged 35 to 49 in good health and CMV-seronegative. The CDR3 protein is CSEVTGRETQYF. In DNA, the CDR3 is TGCAGCGAAGTAACAGGGAGAGAGACCCAGTACTTC.